A single sample is the source of the 21 T cell receptor beta chains below, sequenced in a study of regulatory T cells in long-lasting Graves disease. The authors built TCR beta libraries using iRepertoire HTBI primers and Arm-PCR of CDR3 regions. Each CDR3 protein is one row after TCRdb ran MiXCR on the multiplex PCR reads. The sample holds about 470,000 distinct CDR3 sequences, 20% to 25% seen once. Regarding time point: persistent/refractory GD, antithyroid drugs over 5 years with positive TRAb. PBMC-extracted RNA yielded the TCR library. The sequences come from peripheral blood mononuclear cells (PBMCs), collected when the disease was refractory, from a patient treated with antithyroid drugs. Receptor source: a female donor with Graves disease.

This clonotype occurred many times. The chain combines TRBV2 with TRBJ1-2; D perhaps matches TRBD1 (5 bases). The CDR3 is 14 residues long. V lost 7 bases to trimming and J lost 7 bases, with 19 bases between them. Looked up from germline, CDR1 is SNHLY and CDR2 is FYNNEI. The CDR3 is CASTPGTSRPGYTF. The CDR3 coding sequence is TGTGCCAGCACCCCGGGGACCAGTCGGCCTGGCTACACCTTC.

CDR3 DNA: TGTGCCAGCAGTCAAAGCTGGGGGCCCCAGCATTTT. Translation gives CASSQSWGPQHF. J is TRBJ1-5 and V is TRBV11-2, with D uncertain. This CDR3 has 12 amino acids. The V end was cut by 6 bases, the J end by 9 bases, with 12 bases between. Germline values: CDR1 SGHAT, CDR2 FQNNGV.

This clonotype occurred many times. V gene TRBV24-1 combines with J gene TRBJ2-2; D gene ambiguous. The CDR3 length is 14 residues. Trimming took off 5 bases at V and 2 bases at J, with 8 bases between the two ends. Germline CDR1 is KGHDR and CDR2 is SFDVKD. The CDR3 nucleotides read TGTGCCACCAGTGGGACGGTCAACACCGGGGAGCTGTTTTTT. Translated, it gives CATSGTVNTGELFF.

This clonotype occurred a few times. The chain combines TRBV2 with TRBJ2-2; no clear D gene. Germline V lookup: CDR1 SNHLY, CDR2 FYNNEI. The V end was cut by 3 bases, the J end by 8 bases, with 13 bases between. The CDR3 covers 14 residues. This CDR3 is CASSEGSRTGELFF. Written as DNA, the CDR3 is TGTGCCAGCAGTGAGGGGTCTAGAACTGGGGAGCTGTTTTTT.

The chain employs TRBV19 and TRBJ1-5; 9 nucleotides line up with TRBD1. Trimming at V came to 4 bases and at J to 7 bases, leaving 8 bases not matched to a gene. CDR1 LNHDA and CDR2 SQIVND come from the germline V gene (reference sequence). This CDR3 region has 15 residues. The DNA of the CDR3 is TGTGCCAGTAGTAGGGGGGCCGGACAGGGGCAGCCCCAGCATTTT. Translation gives CASSRGAGQGQPQHF.

The chain joins TRBV30 to TRBJ1-1; D gene ambiguous. The CDR3 contains 12 residues. Per the germline V gene, CDR1 is GTSNPN and CDR2 is SVGIG (reference sequence). V was pared by 7 bases and J by 5 bases, with 14 bases between. The CDR3 region has the DNA TGTGCCTCTTTAGCTTGGGGTACTGAAGCTTTCTTT. Its protein is CASLAWGTEAFF.

This clonotype was seen ten or more times. V is TRBV7-2 and J is TRBJ1-5; D ambiguous. CDR1 and CDR2 from the germline V gene are SGHTA and FQGNSA. CDR3 length: 13 residues. V was clipped by 3 bases and J by 7 bases, with 10 bases between them. CDR3 coding DNA: TGTGCCAGCAGCTTTAGTTCGGGACAGCCCCAGCATTTT. Amino acid sequence: CASSFSSGQPQHF.

This clonotype was detected a few times. The chain is built from TRBV6-1 and TRBJ1-6; perhaps TRBD1 as D (6 bases). V was shortened by 7 bases and J by 0 bases, with 22 bases between the two germline ends. The CDR3 is made up of 19 amino acids. Germline lookup yields CDR1 MNHNS and CDR2 SASEGT. CDR3 loop: CASTLYSTGKSSYNSPLHF. CDR3 bases: TGTGCCAGCACTCTCTATTCGACAGGCAAGAGCTCCTATAATTCACCCCTCCACTTT.

In its sample, this clonotype was seen many times. The genes are TRBV3-1 and TRBJ1-5, with D possibly TRBD1 on 6 matching bases. Germline V gene lookup returns CDR1 LGHDT and CDR2 YNNKEL (reference sequence). The ends were cut back, 1 base at V and 1 base at J, with 8 bases in the middle. This CDR3 comprises 15 residues. CDR3 coding DNA: TGTGCCAGCAGCCAAGGGACAGACAGCAATCAGCCCCAGCATTTT. Amino acids: CASSQGTDSNQPQHF.

This clonotype was picked up many times. V and J are TRBV27 and TRBJ2-7; 14 bases agree with TRBD2. The length of the CDR3 is 17 residues. Germline V CDR1 and CDR2: MNHEY, SMNVEV (reference sequence). Losses at the gene ends were 2 bases for V and 2 bases for J; bases not matched to a gene: 5. The CDR3 nucleotides read TGTGCCAGCAGTTTAATGAGACTAGCGGGAGGGGCCTACGAGCAGTACTTC. As protein: CASSLMRLAGGAYEQYF.

This clonotype was seen a few times. This rearrangement joins TRBV5-1 to TRBJ1-6; possibly TRBD1 for D (5 bases). This CDR3 is 14 amino acids long. Germline lookup yields CDR1 SGHRS and CDR2 YFSETQ. The V gene lost 5 bases and the J gene lost 8 bases, with 14 bases spanning the gap. The CDR3 here is CASSSGQGDSPLHF. The CDR3 DNA is TGCGCCAGCAGTTCTGGGCAGGGCGATTCACCCCTCCACTTT.

This clonotype has just a few counts. A read error may explain this, as a much larger clone is one base away. The chain uses TRBV28 and TRBJ2-7; 11 bases match TRBD2. This CDR3 spans 17 amino acids. Germline V gene lookup returns CDR1 MDHEN and CDR2 SYDVKM. The CDR3 here is CAGSPGTSGNPTYEQYF. Written as DNA, the CDR3 is TGTGCCGGCAGCCCTGGGACTAGCGGCAATCCTACCTACGAGCAGTACTTC.

The table lists this clonotype with many counts. The chain carries TRBV11-2 and TRBJ1-2, with 10 bases matching TRBD1. The germline CDR1 and CDR2 sequences are SGHAT and FQNNGV. V lost 0 bases, J lost 5 bases, and 9 bases stayed unmatched. The CDR3 loop spans 17 amino acids. This CDR3 is CASSLEADRGLIYGYTF. CDR3 nucleotides: TGTGCCAGCAGCTTAGAGGCAGACAGGGGGCTTATTTATGGCTACACCTTC.

The gene calls are TRBV5-1 and TRBJ1-1, with 8 bases that match TRBD1. Germline CDR1 and CDR2: SGHRS and YFSETQ. The J segment lost 5 bases and the V segment lost 3 bases, leaving 6 bases of the junction unmatched. This CDR3 has 14 residues. The CDR3 sequence is CASSSTTGGTEAFF. The CDR3 coding sequence is TGCGCCAGCAGCTCCACTACAGGGGGGACTGAAGCTTTCTTT.

This clonotype was seen more than once but under ten times. This chain uses TRBV5-4 with TRBJ2-5, with TRBD1 matching over 8 bases. The CDR3 spans 14 residues. Germline V gene lookup returns CDR1 SGHNT and CDR2 YYREEE (reference sequence). V dropped 4 bases and J dropped 5; count of bases not matched to a gene: 7. The CDR3 region has the DNA TGTGCCAGCAGCCTCAGGACAGGGCCCGAGACCCAGTACTTC. It yields the protein CASSLRTGPETQYF.

This clonotype was counted between two and nine times. The genes are TRBV5-1 and TRBJ2-7; D gene uncertain. Germline-derived CDR1 and CDR2 are SGHRS and YFSETQ. The CDR3 contains 13 residues. V lost 1 base and J 2 bases, leaving 7 bases between the germline ends. CDR3 loop: CASSLTETYEQYF. The DNA for the CDR3 is TGCGCCAGCAGCTTGACGGAGACCTACGAGCAGTACTTC.

This clonotype has ten or more counts. The gene calls are TRBV12-3 or TRBV12-4 and TRBJ2-7; 10 bases align to TRBD1. The ends lost 4 bases at V and 5 bases at J; junction bases unmatched: 5. There are 14 residues in the CDR3. Here the CDR3 reads CASSWTGGSHEQYF. DNA of the CDR3: TGTGCCAGCAGTTGGACAGGGGGGTCCCACGAGCAGTACTTC.

For this clonotype: With only one base between it and a far larger clone, this is likely a read error. This sequence joins TRBV10-1 and TRBJ1-6; D call uncertain. The germline V gene has CDR1 WNHNN and CDR2 SYGVQD (reference sequence). This CDR3 contains 13 residues. Written as DNA, the CDR3 is TGCGCCAGCAGTGAGACGGGGAATTCACTCCTCCACTTT. Translated: CASSETGNSLLHF.

The chain uses TRBV6-2 or TRBV6-3 and TRBJ1-6; D ambiguous. Germline V gives CDR1 MNHEY, CDR2 SVGEGT. The V gene lost 0 bases and the J gene lost 12 bases, with 9 bases spanning the gap. The CDR3 contains 13 residues. The CDR3 loop is CASSYSNRRPLHF. The CDR3 DNA is TGTGCCAGCAGTTACTCGAATAGGAGACCCCTCCACTTT.

This clonotype has ten or more counts. The chain couples TRBV10-3 to TRBJ1-6; no firm D call. The CDR3 is 15 amino acids. Per the germline V gene, CDR1 is ENHRY and CDR2 is SYGVKD. V lost 8 bases, J lost 12 bases, and 23 bases lay in between. The CDR3 sequence: CAIANSRGPREPLHF. The CDR3 DNA reads TGTGCCATCGCTAATTCCCGAGGGCCTCGAGAACCCCTCCACTTT.

This clonotype came up many times. This chain links TRBV12-3 or TRBV12-4 with TRBJ2-7, with 15 bases fitting TRBD2. CDR3 size: 18 residues. With 1 base clipped from V and 2 bases from J, the junction kept 6 bases outside the gene matches. The CDR3 loop reads CASSLDTWTSGRAYEQYF. In DNA form, the CDR3 reads TGTGCCAGCAGTTTAGATACGTGGACTAGCGGGAGGGCCTACGAGCAGTACTTC.